The 18 T cell receptor beta chains given below trace back to one sample, sequenced in a study of blood T cell repertoires in COVID-19. Assay used: immunoSEQ multiplex PCR; TCRdb lists only in-frame clones, some missing. Of some 320,000 clones listed, more than 75% are singletons. Sequencing used peripheral blood. These receptors came from a woman aged 50 to 65 who had recovered from COVID-19.

The J gene is TRBJ1-2, the V gene TRBV18, with 7 bases matching TRBD1. There are 14 residues in the CDR3. In germline, CDR1 is KGHSH, CDR2 LQKENI. Trimming cost V 0 bases and J 4 bases; bases outside gene matches: 2. Here the CDR3 reads CASSPPQGVYGYTF. For the CDR3, the DNA is TGTGCCAGCTCACCACCCCAGGGGGTCTATGGCTACACCTTC. The entire variable domain, with the rest obtained from reference TRBV18 and TRBJ1-2, is as follows: NAGVMQNPRHLVRRRGQEARLRCSPMKGHSHVYWYRQLPEEGLKFMVYLQKENIIDESGMPKERFSAEFPKEGPSILRIQQVVRGDSAAYFCASSPPQGVYGYTFGSGTRLTVV.

V is TRBV7-2 and J is TRBJ1-1; D ambiguous. V lost 3 bases to trimming and J lost 2 bases, with 7 bases between them. The length of the CDR3 is 13 residues. Germline lookup yields CDR1 SGHTA and CDR2 FQGNSA. Here the CDR3 reads CASSFEGNTEAFF. The CDR3 DNA sequence: TGTGCCAGCAGCTTCGAGGGAAACACTGAAGCTTTCTTT.

The V and J genes are TRBV6-2 or TRBV6-3 and TRBJ2-4; perhaps TRBD2 as D (7 bases). The CDR3 has 13 residues. With 6 bases removed from V and 7 bases from J, the gap between germline ends came to 13 bases. Germline V gene lookup returns CDR1 MNHEY and CDR2 SVGEGT. The DNA of the CDR3 is TGTGCCAGCAGCCCTCCGGGGGGCAACATTCAGTACTTC. Encoded protein: CASSPPGGNIQYF.

On this clone: Germline is not matched at one junction end, which may reflect a read error. The rearrangement links TRBV9 to TRBJ2-7; 9 nucleotides align to TRBD1. The CDR3 covers 14 residues. The V gene's germline CDR1 is SGDLS and CDR2 YYNGEE. Here the CDR3 DNA reads TGTGCCAGCAGCGTAGGGGGACAGGGAGGAGTTTTGGACTTC. Translating it yields CASSVGGQGGVLDF.

The chain uses TRBV4-3 and TRBJ1-2; the D gene is possibly TRBD1 (5 bases). The ends were cut back, 4 bases at V and 4 bases at J, with 13 bases in the middle. CDR1 is LGHNA, CDR2 YSLEER, per germline. CDR3 length: 14 amino acids. The CDR3 DNA reads as TGCGCCAGCAGCCCGCAACTCGACAGCTATGGCTACACCTTC. Translation: CASSPQLDSYGYTF.

This chain links TRBV10-3 with TRBJ2-7; 7 nucleotides align to TRBD1. The CDR3 spans 14 residues. Germline CDR1 and CDR2: ENHRY and SYGVKD. J lost 3 bases, V lost 10 bases, and 12 bases had no gene match. In DNA, the CDR3 is TGTGCCACCCATCCTGGGACAGATCTCTACGAGCAGTACTTC. It encodes CATHPGTDLYEQYF.

The rearrangement joins TRBV7-2 to TRBJ2-7; D is undetermined. The CDR3 runs 16 residues. Trimming cost V 5 bases and J 3 bases, with 20 bases left between them. Germline CDR1 reads SGHTA; CDR2 reads FQGNSA. The DNA of the CDR3 is TGTGCCAGCAGCCTAGGCGGAATGAGAGTAATCTACGAGCAGTACTTC. This sequence encodes CASSLGGMRVIYEQYF.

V and J are TRBV2 and TRBJ1-3, with TRBD1 as a possible D gene (6 bases). This CDR3 region has 14 residues. V was pared by 4 bases and J by 9 bases, with 16 bases between. Germline CDR1 and CDR2: SNHLY and FYNNEI. CDR3 loop: CASSVIGTQGTIYF. The CDR3 DNA sequence: TGTGCCAGCAGTGTAATCGGGACACAAGGCACCATATATTTT.

This rearrangement joins TRBV18 to TRBJ1-1; D not certain. Deletions cut 4 bases from V and 8 bases from J, with 11 bases between. The CDR3 spans 12 residues. Germline V gene data show CDR1 as KGHSH and CDR2 as LQKENI. The CDR3 coding sequence is TGTGCCAGCTCACGATATACAGAGGAAGCTTTCTTT. Translating it yields CASSRYTEEAFF.

The chain links TRBV19 to TRBJ1-2; 10 bases match TRBD1. Germline lookup yields CDR1 LNHDA and CDR2 SQIVND (reference sequence). The length of the CDR3 is 15 residues. V lost 5 bases and J lost 4; bases outside the gene matches: 7. The CDR3 here is CASSRGRDRGYGYTF. Here the CDR3 DNA reads TGTGCCAGTAGTCGGGGCCGGGACAGGGGCTATGGCTACACCTTC.

The chain recombines TRBV30 with TRBJ1-2; D remains unclear. V was shortened by 0 bases and J by 5 bases, with 7 bases between the two germline ends. Germline CDR1 and CDR2: GTSNPN and SVGIG (reference sequence). The CDR3 is 12 residues long. The CDR3: CAWSVSGYGYTF. The CDR3 DNA reads TGTGCCTGGAGTGTAAGCGGATATGGCTACACCTTC.

This chain links TRBV7-9 with TRBJ2-7; D gene uncertain. The ends were cut back, 1 base at V and 3 bases at J, with 19 bases in the middle. Germline V lookup: CDR1 SEHNR, CDR2 FQNEAQ (reference sequence). The CDR3 has 17 residues. The CDR3 DNA reads TGTGCCAGCAGCTTAGGGGCAGGAATCCAAAGCCACTACGAGCAGTACTTC. This sequence encodes CASSLGAGIQSHYEQYF.

CDR3 amino acids: CASSERQRGTYNEQFF. CDR3 DNA sequence: TGTGCCAGCAGTGAACGACAGAGGGGGACCTACAATGAGCAGTTCTTC. This chain joins TRBV6-1 and TRBJ2-1, with D possibly TRBD1 on 6 matching bases. From germline, CDR1 is MNHNS and CDR2 SASEGT. V lost 2 bases to trimming and J lost 2 bases, with 13 bases between them. The CDR3 consists of 16 residues.

The chain recombines TRBV5-4 with TRBJ2-1; 12 nucleotides line up with TRBD2. The CDR3 runs to 17 residues. Germline CDR1 and CDR2: SGHNT and YYREEE (reference sequence). V trimming: 0 bases; J trimming: 2 bases; junction bases outside the gene matches: 3. CDR3 DNA sequence: TGTGCCAGCAGCTTGGCTAGCGGGAGGGACACCTACAATGAGCAGTTCTTC. Protein sequence: CASSLASGRDTYNEQFF.

CDR3 loop: CASTKGAGSTDTQYF. The CDR3 DNA follows: TGTGCCAGTACTAAAGGGGCGGGAAGCACAGATACGCAGTATTTT. This chain uses TRBV19 with TRBJ2-3, with TRBD2 as a possible D gene (6 bases). The CDR3 runs 15 residues. Per germline, CDR1 LNHDA and CDR2 SQIVND (reference sequence). V lost 7 bases, J lost 0 bases, and 14 bases lay in between.

J is TRBJ1-5 and V is TRBV27, with D uncertain. The V gene lost 6 bases and the J gene lost 4 bases, with 25 bases spanning the gap. Germline CDR1 and CDR2: MNHEY and SMNVEV (reference sequence). The CDR3 length is 18 residues. The CDR3: CASSTRGGGDFRNQPQHF. CDR3 DNA sequence: TGTGCCAGCAGCACCAGAGGAGGCGGGGATTTTAGGAATCAGCCCCAGCATTTT.

V usage is TRBV20-1 and J usage is TRBJ2-2, with D tentatively TRBD2 (6 bases). CDR1 DFQATT and CDR2 SNEGSKA come from the germline V gene (reference sequence). This CDR3 contains 15 residues. V lost 3 bases and J lost 4, with 15 bases in between. In nucleotides, the CDR3 is TGCAGTGCTAGTTATCGCGGGATAGTCACCGGGGAGCTGTTTTTT. Translating it yields CSASYRGIVTGELFF.

The CDR3 spells CATSRDRGGAYEQYF. The CDR3 nucleotides are TGTGCCACCAGCAGAGATCGCGGCGGGGCCTACGAGCAGTACTTC. J is TRBJ2-7 and V is TRBV15; D perhaps matches TRBD2 (6 bases). This CDR3 spans 15 amino acids. Germline CDR1 reads LNHNV; CDR2 reads YYDKDF (reference sequence). Trimming removed 0 bases from V and 2 bases from J, with 11 bases in between.